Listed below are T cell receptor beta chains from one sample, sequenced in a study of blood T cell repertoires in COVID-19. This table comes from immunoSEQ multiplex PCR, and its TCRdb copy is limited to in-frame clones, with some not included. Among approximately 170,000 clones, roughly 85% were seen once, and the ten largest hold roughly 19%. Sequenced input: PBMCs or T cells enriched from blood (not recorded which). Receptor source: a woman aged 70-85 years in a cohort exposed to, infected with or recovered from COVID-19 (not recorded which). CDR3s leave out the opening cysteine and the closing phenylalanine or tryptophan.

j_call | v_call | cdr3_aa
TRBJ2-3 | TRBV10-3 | AIRETSGRSVDTQY
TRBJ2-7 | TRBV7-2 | ASSFPGQIEQY
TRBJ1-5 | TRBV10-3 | ATRTADQPQH
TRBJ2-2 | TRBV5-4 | ASSPGLAGAIGELF
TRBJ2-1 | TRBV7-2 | ASSPSRQGNEQF
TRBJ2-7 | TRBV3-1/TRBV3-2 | ASVRKGLAGTYEQY
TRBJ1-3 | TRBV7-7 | ASSLARGNTIY
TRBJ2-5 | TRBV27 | ASSFQQQETQY
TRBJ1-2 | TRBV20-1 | SALGDRSYT
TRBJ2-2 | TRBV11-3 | ASSFGGAWNTGELF
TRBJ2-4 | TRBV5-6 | ASSLAGSGAKNIQY
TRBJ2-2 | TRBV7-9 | ASSRRGGPYTGELF
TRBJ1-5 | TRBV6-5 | ASSSTTGYSNQPQH
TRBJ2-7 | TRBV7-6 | ASSLRTEASYEQY
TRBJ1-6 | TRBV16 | ASSPRQGASPLH
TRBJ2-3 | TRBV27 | ASSLTGGPDTQY
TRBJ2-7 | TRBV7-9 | ASSTSYYEQY
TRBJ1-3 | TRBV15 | ATSRANWGNTIY
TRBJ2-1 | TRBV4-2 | ASSQDGSSTHNEQF
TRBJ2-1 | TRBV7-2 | ASSSGLAGYNEQF
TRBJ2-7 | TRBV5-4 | ASSPRTGNYEQY
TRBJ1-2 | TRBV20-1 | SARRGFGYT
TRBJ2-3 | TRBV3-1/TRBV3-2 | ASSQDLRDSDTQY
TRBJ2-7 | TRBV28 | ASRTSGTSNNYEQY
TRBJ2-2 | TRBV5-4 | ASSTLMGQINTGELF
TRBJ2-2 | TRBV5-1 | ASSPLSGMNTGELF
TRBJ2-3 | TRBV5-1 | ASSGGQGASTDTQY
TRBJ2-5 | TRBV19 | ASSTHSRFQETQY
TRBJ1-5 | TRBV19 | ASSINYAAGPNQPQH
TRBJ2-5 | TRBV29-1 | SVIPTAGGRGETQY
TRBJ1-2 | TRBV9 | ASSVESQGNYGYT
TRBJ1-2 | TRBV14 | ASSQDTGAGGYT
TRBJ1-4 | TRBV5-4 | ASSSGTGNEKLF
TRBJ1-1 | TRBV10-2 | ASSESGRYTEAF
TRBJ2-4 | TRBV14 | ASSQERTSGDTNIQY
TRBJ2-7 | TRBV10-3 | ATSLAGDSTHEQY
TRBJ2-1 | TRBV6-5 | ASTRERGNEQF
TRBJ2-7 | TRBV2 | ASSSDGDYEQY
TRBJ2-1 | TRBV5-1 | ASRDRGQGEQF
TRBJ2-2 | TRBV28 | ARIRDSTNTGELF
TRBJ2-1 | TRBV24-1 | ATSDSRGVSYNEQF
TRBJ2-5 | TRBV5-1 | ASNPYPGETQY
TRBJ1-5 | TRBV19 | ASSRAGLVSPQH
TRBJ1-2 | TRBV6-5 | ASRDSAARGYT
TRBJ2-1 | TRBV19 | ASSYLAGYNEQF
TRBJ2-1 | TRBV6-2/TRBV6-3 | ASSYSPLAGMYNEQF
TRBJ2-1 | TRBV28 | ASSLTSGANEQF
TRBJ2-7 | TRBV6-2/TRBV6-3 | ASSYASGQVSSYEQY
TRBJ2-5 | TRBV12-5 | ASAAGAGESETQY
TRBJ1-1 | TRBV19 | ASSRTGEATEAF
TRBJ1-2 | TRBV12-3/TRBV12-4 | ASSWGQGDGYT
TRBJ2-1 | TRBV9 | ASSPVAGGIYNEQF
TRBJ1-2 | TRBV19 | ASADRATNYGYT
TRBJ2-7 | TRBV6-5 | ASSSAGGFYEQY